One and the same sample provided the 19 T cell receptor beta chains below, sequenced in a study of shared clonotypes between healthy human individuals. The method was immunoSEQ multiplex PCR; TCRdb's version includes in-frame clones alone and lacks a portion of them. The repertoire holds nearly 2 million clones, with approximately 95% as singletons. Naive CD8 populations comprised CD45RO-negative cells positively selected for CCR7, excluding terminally differentiated effector memory CD45RA+ cells. The specimen was naive CD8+ T cells sorted from blood. Receptors originate from a man aged 18-30 years in good health.

The V and J genes are TRBV5-1 and TRBJ2-3; D is unresolved. The CDR3 spans 12 residues. Germline V gene data show CDR1 as SGHRS and CDR2 as YFSETQ. Trimming took off 2 bases at V and 2 bases at J, with 3 bases between the two ends. The CDR3 coding sequence is TGCGCCAGCAGCTTAACCACAGATACGCAGTATTTT. Residues: CASSLTTDTQYF.

The chain uses TRBV5-6 and TRBJ2-1; D may be TRBD2 (5 bases). CDR3 length: 14 amino acids. Trimming removed 0 bases at V and 6 bases at J, with 10 bases between. Germline V gene sequence: CDR1 SGHDT, CDR2 YYEEEE. The CDR3 bases are TGTGCCAGCAGCTTGGGGCCACTAGTCAATGAGCAGTTCTTC. It is translated as CASSLGPLVNEQFF.

This clone was seen only a few times. This sample also contains other DNA sequences that code for the same CDR3. DNA for the CDR3: TGTGCCAGCAGCTTAACTAGCGGGGCCTACAATGAGCAGTTCTTC. Translating gives CASSLTSGAYNEQFF. V and J are TRBV7-3 and TRBJ2-1; 8 bases line up with TRBD2. V shed 0 bases and J 2 bases; nucleotides not matched to a gene: 0. CDR3 length: 15 residues. Germline values: CDR1 SGHTA, CDR2 FQGTGA.

The rearrangement links TRBV15 to TRBJ2-7; 9 bases align to TRBD1. Germline V gene data show CDR1 as LNHNV and CDR2 as YYDKDF (reference sequence). CDR3 size: 14 residues. V shed 7 bases and J 6 bases; nucleotides not matched to a gene: 10. CDR3 bases: TGTGCCACCATCCCGGGACAGGGATTGTGCGAGCAGTACTTC. Translated, it gives CATIPGQGLCEQYF.

The CDR3 DNA reads TGTGCCAGCGGCGGCTCTGGAAACACCATATATTTT. This encodes CASGGSGNTIYF. The rearrangement uses TRBV5-4 and TRBJ1-3; no clear D. Germline loops: CDR1 SGHNT, CDR2 YYREEE (reference sequence). CDR3 length equals 12 residues. The ends were cut back, 7 bases at V and 0 bases at J, with 5 bases in the middle. Filled out from reference TRBV5-4 and TRBJ1-3, the complete variable domain reads ETGVTQSPTHLIKTRGQQVTLRCSSQSGHNTVSWYQQALGQGPQFIFQYYREEENGRGNFPPRFSGLQFPNYSSELNVNALELDDSALYLCASGGSGNTIYFGEGSWLTVV.

Regarding this clone: Other DNA sequences in the same sample also yield this CDR3. The rearrangement uses TRBV4-3 and TRBJ2-7; D perhaps matches TRBD2 (5 bases). CDR3 length equals 14 residues. Looked up from germline, CDR1 is LGHNA and CDR2 is YSLEER. V lost 0 bases and J lost 1, with 7 bases in between. The CDR3 region is CASSQDRDSYEQYF. In DNA form, the CDR3 reads TGCGCCAGCAGCCAAGATCGGGATTCCTACGAGCAGTACTTC.

Turning to this clone: The sample contains more than one DNA sequence encoding this CDR3. The genes are TRBV6-6 and TRBJ2-1; D not certain. Germline CDR1 is MNHNY and CDR2 is SVGAGI (reference sequence). The V and J ends lost 7 bases and 2 bases respectively, with 6 bases between them. The CDR3 sequence is 12 residues long. CDR3 in DNA: TGTGCCAGCACGGAAACCTACAATGAGCAGTTCTTC. Its protein is CASTETYNEQFF.

The V and J genes are TRBV4-1 and TRBJ1-1; D unresolved. The CDR3 is made up of 16 amino acids. Germline V gives CDR1 MGHRA, CDR2 YSYEKL. Between the trimmed V and J ends, which lost 0 bases and 0 bases, there was a span of 11 bases. In DNA form, the CDR3 reads TGCGCCAGCAGCCAAGATCTTCCCAGGATGAACACTGAAGCTTTCTTT. Translating it yields CASSQDLPRMNTEAFF.

V gene TRBV27 combines with J gene TRBJ2-5; possibly TRBD1 for D (6 bases). Per the germline V gene, CDR1 is MNHEY and CDR2 is SMNVEV (reference sequence). V dropped 5 bases and J dropped 2 bases, with 12 bases sitting between them. The CDR3 covers 14 residues. The CDR3 loop reads CASSTQGRQETQYF. The CDR3 DNA reads TGTGCCAGCAGTACCCAGGGGAGACAAGAGACCCAGTACTTC.

This chain joins TRBV14 and TRBJ2-5, with D possibly being TRBD1 (5 bases). Trimming cost V 5 bases and J 5 bases, with 12 bases left between them. The CDR3 is made up of 13 amino acids. Germline V CDR1 and CDR2: SGHDN, FVKESK. CDR3 protein: CASSYRQWETQYF. The DNA for the CDR3 is TGTGCCAGCAGCTATCGACAGTGGGAGACCCAGTACTTC.

This chain uses TRBV27 with TRBJ2-5; 7 nucleotides align to TRBD2. V gave up 5 bases and J gave up 2 bases; unmatched junction bases: 17. The CDR3 has 18 residues. Germline assignment: CDR1 MNHEY and CDR2 SMNVEV (reference sequence). The CDR3 DNA reads TGTGCCAGCAGTCGGCTGGCGGGGGAAGCTAGCGGACAAGAGACCCAGTACTTC. Translation: CASSRLAGEASGQETQYF.

This sequence joins TRBV7-8 and TRBJ1-4; D perhaps matches TRBD1 (5 bases). The CDR3 sequence is 16 residues long. Trimming removed 5 bases from V and 0 bases from J, with 13 bases in between. From germline, CDR1 is SGHVS and CDR2 FQNEAQ. The chain's CDR3 is CASSPWGITTNEKLFF. As DNA, the CDR3 is TGTGCCAGCAGCCCCTGGGGGATCACAACTAATGAAAAACTGTTTTTT.

The V and J genes are TRBV13 and TRBJ2-7, with D hard to call. The CDR3 consists of 14 residues. The germline V gene has CDR1 PRHDT and CDR2 FYEKMQ (reference sequence). V lost 5 bases, J lost 3 bases, and 14 bases lay in between. Here the CDR3 DNA reads TGTGCCAGCAGCACAGAAGGCAGGAGCTACGAGCAGTACTTC. This gives the protein CASSTEGRSYEQYF. The full variable domain, completed using reference TRBV13 and TRBJ2-7, is AAGVIQSPRHLIKEKRETATLKCYPIPRHDTVYWYQQGPGQDPQFLISFYEKMQSDKGSIPDRFSAQQFSDYHSELNMSSLELGDSALYFCASSTEGRSYEQYFGPGTRLTVT.

J is TRBJ1-1 and V is TRBV19; TRBD1 might be the D (5 bases). Germline V CDR1 and CDR2: LNHDA, SQIVND (reference sequence). The CDR3 runs to 10 residues. The ends were cut back, 8 bases at V and 7 bases at J, with 8 bases in the middle. The CDR3 loop reads CASWGREAFF. CDR3 nucleotides: TGTGCCAGTTGGGGCCGTGAAGCTTTCTTT. Looking up the rest from reference TRBV19 and TRBJ1-1 gives the full variable domain: DGGITQSPKYLFRKEGQNVTLSCEQNLNHDAMYWYRQDPGQGLRLIYYSQIVNDFQKGDIAEGYSVSREKKESFPLTVTSAQKNPTAFYLCASWGREAFFGQGTRLTVV.

This clone was observed a handful of times. The rearrangement joins TRBV19 to TRBJ1-5; D call uncertain. V was cut by 6 bases and J by 1 base, with 13 bases left in between. Germline V CDR1 and CDR2: LNHDA, SQIVND (reference sequence). The CDR3 totals 15 residues. The CDR3 DNA reads as TGTGCCAGTAGCCCAGGCGTGGGCAGCAATCAGCCCCAGCATTTT. Its translation is CASSPGVGSNQPQHF. Filled out from reference TRBV19 and TRBJ1-5, the complete variable domain reads DGGITQSPKYLFRKEGQNVTLSCEQNLNHDAMYWYRQDPGQGLRLIYYSQIVNDFQKGDIAEGYSVSREKKESFPLTVTSAQKNPTAFYLCASSPGVGSNQPQHFGDGTRLSIL.

The chain's CDR3 is CASSGLGTSGGGETQYF. As DNA, the CDR3 is TGTGCCAGCAGTGGCCTCGGGACTAGCGGGGGAGGAGAGACCCAGTACTTC. J is TRBJ2-5 and V is TRBV6-1, with 14 bases matching TRBD2. J was trimmed by 4 bases and V by 4 bases; bases with no gene match: 8. Germline-derived CDR1 and CDR2 are MNHNS and SASEGT. This CDR3 is built from 17 residues.

The genes are TRBV9 and TRBJ2-5, with 8 bases that match TRBD2. This CDR3 is built from 16 residues. V was clipped by 0 bases and J by 1 base; unmatched bases: 5. CDR1 is SGDLS, CDR2 YYNGEE, per germline. CDR3 amino acids: CASSVEPSGSQETQYF. The CDR3 region has the DNA TGTGCCAGCAGCGTAGAACCTAGCGGGTCCCAAGAGACCCAGTACTTC.

The chain recombines TRBV10-2 with TRBJ2-3; 11 bases map to TRBD2. Germline CDR1 WSHSY, CDR2 SAAADI. CDR3 size: 18 residues. The trim removed 8 bases at V and 4 bases at J, leaving 17 bases unmatched. The CDR3 protein is CASSWKGLAELTADTQYF. The CDR3, as DNA: TGCGCCAGCTCCTGGAAGGGACTAGCGGAGTTAACGGCAGATACGCAGTATTTT.

CDR3 residues: CASSLKGARTGLNTEAFF. CDR3 nucleotide sequence: TGTGCCAGCAGTTTAAAGGGAGCCAGGACAGGATTAAACACTGAAGCTTTCTTT. The rearrangement links TRBV27 to TRBJ1-1, with 7 bases that match TRBD1. From germline, CDR1 is MNHEY and CDR2 SMNVEV (reference sequence). The V and J ends lost 2 bases and 2 bases, in that order; junction bases with no gene match: 14. CDR3 length: 18 amino acids.